The 15 T cell receptor beta chains given below trace back to one sample, sequenced in a study of regulatory T cells in long-lasting Graves disease. Time point reported: newly diagnosed GD, antithyroid drugs for less than 3 months. Following extraction of RNA from PBMCs, that RNA was used to make the TCR library. Relying on iRepertoire HTBI primers and Arm-PCR of CDR3 regions, the team built TCR beta libraries. MiXCR, run by TCRdb on the multiplex PCR reads, gives a single entry per CDR3 protein. This sample has about half a million distinct CDR3 sequences, with 12% found just once. This sample also appeared in a second study, on T cells in Graves' hyperthyroidism and ophthalmopathy.

Material: peripheral blood mononuclear cells (PBMCs), obtained at new diagnosis, from a patient treated with antithyroid drugs. The receptors originated from a woman under 40 with Graves disease.

The rearrangement links TRBV11-3 to TRBJ2-1; 10 bases line up with TRBD2. V lost 5 bases, J lost 9 bases, and 13 bases stayed unmatched. The germline CDR1 and CDR2 sequences are SGHNT and YENEEA. The CDR3 is 16 residues long. The CDR3 sequence: CASSPRLAGVGGEQFF. As DNA, the CDR3 is TGTGCCAGCAGCCCCCGACTAGCGGGCGTAGGAGGTGAGCAGTTCTTC.

This chain joins TRBV9 and TRBJ1-5, with D uncertain. V lost 0 bases to trimming and J lost 2 bases, with 9 bases between them. The CDR3 extends over 15 amino acids. Per the germline V gene, CDR1 is SGDLS and CDR2 is YYNGEE. The CDR3, as DNA: TGTGCCAGCAGCGTAGGCGGCGAGGGCAATCAGCCCCAGCATTTT. This sequence encodes CASSVGGEGNQPQHF.

This clonotype was detected many times. The V call is TRBV10-3, the J call TRBJ2-5, with 8 bases matching TRBD1. In germline, CDR1 is ENHRY, CDR2 SYGVKD. J was trimmed by 5 bases and V by 7 bases; bases with no gene match: 6. The CDR3 sequence is 13 residues long. The CDR3 sequence: CAIMDRDWETQYF. The CDR3 region has the DNA TGTGCCATCATGGACAGGGACTGGGAGACCCAGTACTTC.

The chain carries TRBV20-1 and TRBJ1-4, with D maybe TRBD1 (5 bases). CDR3 length equals 14 residues. V dropped 0 bases and J dropped 7 bases, with 12 bases sitting between them. Germline V gene lookup returns CDR1 DFQATT and CDR2 SNEGSKA (reference sequence). CDR3 coding DNA: TGCAGTGCTAGAGACTTTGGGGGGGGTGAAAAACTGTTTTTT. Translation gives CSARDFGGGEKLFF.

At least ten counts were recorded for this clonotype. The chain uses TRBV7-9 and TRBJ2-7; D is perhaps TRBD2 (5 bases). The CDR3 sequence is 15 residues long. Trimming cost V 5 bases and J 2 bases, with 16 bases left between them. Germline CDR1 reads SEHNR; CDR2 reads FQNEAQ (reference sequence). The CDR3 sequence: CASSPRWESPYEQYF. The CDR3 DNA follows: TGTGCCAGCAGCCCTCGATGGGAGTCACCCTACGAGCAGTACTTC.

This clonotype appeared many times. The V call is TRBV6-2 or TRBV6-3, the J call TRBJ2-7; 8 bases fit TRBD2. The V and J ends lost 5 bases and 2 bases, in that order; junction bases with no gene match: 5. Germline V gene lookup returns CDR1 MNHEY and CDR2 SVGEGT. CDR3 length: 14 residues. Here the CDR3 DNA reads TGTGCCAGCAGTAGTAGCGGGGACCCCTACGAGCAGTACTTC. It yields the protein CASSSSGDPYEQYF.

This clonotype was seen more than once but under ten times. The V gene is TRBV10-1, the J gene TRBJ1-1; D gene uncertain. CDR1 is WNHNN, CDR2 SYGVQD, per germline (reference sequence). Trimming took 4 bases from V and 7 from J, leaving 16 bases between them. The CDR3 length is 14 residues. For the CDR3, the DNA is TGCGCCAGCAGTGCGGGCGGCAGCCCGCGTGAAGCTTTCTTT. Translating it yields CASSAGGSPREAFF.

The rearrangement uses TRBV18 and TRBJ2-3; D may be TRBD1 (6 bases). Trimming removed 3 bases from V and 1 base from J, with 20 bases in between. CDR1 KGHSH and CDR2 LQKENI come from the germline V gene. The CDR3 spans 18 residues. CDR3 sequence reads: CASSPLKQGIMGTDTQYF. CDR3 DNA sequence: TGTGCCAGCTCACCGCTAAAACAGGGAATCATGGGCACAGATACGCAGTATTTT.

V gene TRBV6-2 or TRBV6-3 combines with J gene TRBJ2-1, with 9 positions matching TRBD2. The CDR3 has 13 amino acids. In germline, CDR1 is MNHEY, CDR2 SVGEGT. The junction had 7 bases not matched to a gene; V was cut back by 6 bases and J by 10 bases. CDR3 nucleotides: TGTGCCAGCAGGTCCGGGACTAGCTGGGAGCAGTTCTTC. Its protein product is CASRSGTSWEQFF.

This clonotype was observed a handful of times. This chain connects TRBV19 to TRBJ1-1; D is ambiguous. CDR1 and CDR2 from the germline V gene are LNHDA and SQIVND (reference sequence). This CDR3 is 14 amino acids long. Trimming stripped 9 bases from V and 1 base from J, with 15 bases between. In DNA, the CDR3 is TGTGCCAGCGGCCCGAACACCGCGAACACTGAAGCTTTCTTT. Protein sequence: CASGPNTANTEAFF.

The CDR3 DNA reads as TGCGCCAGCAGCCACCGACAGGCAACTAATGAAAAACTGTTTTTT. The encoded protein is CASSHRQATNEKLFF. The chain recombines TRBV4-3 with TRBJ1-4; possibly TRBD1 for D (6 bases). CDR3 length: 15 residues. With 3 bases removed from V and 0 bases from J, the gap between germline ends came to 8 bases. Germline lookup yields CDR1 LGHNA and CDR2 YSLEER.

There are many counts of this clonotype. The chain employs TRBV29-1 and TRBJ1-3; TRBD1 agrees at 9 bases. Germline CDR1 SQVTM, CDR2 ANQGSEA. Trimming took 3 bases from V and 0 from J; bases not matched to a gene: 6. There are 16 residues in the CDR3. Here the CDR3 DNA reads TGCAGCGTTGACGTACAGGGGGCTAGCTCTGGAAACACCATATATTTT. It specifies CSVDVQGASSGNTIYF.

Many counts were recorded for this clonotype. The chain carries TRBV24-1 and TRBJ2-2; D is possibly TRBD1 (5 bases). The CDR3 sequence is 18 residues long. The germline V gene has CDR1 KGHDR and CDR2 SFDVKD. The V gene lost 0 bases and the J gene lost 0 bases, with 13 bases spanning the gap. Here the CDR3 reads CATSDLPGRLANTGELFF. DNA of the CDR3: TGTGCCACCAGTGATTTGCCAGGGCGGTTGGCGAACACCGGGGAGCTGTTTTTT.

The rearrangement links TRBV20-1 to TRBJ1-3; D unresolved. The CDR3 sequence is 14 residues long. Trimming shortened V by 1 base and J by 5 bases, and 12 bases separated the two germline ends. Germline V gives CDR1 DFQATT, CDR2 SNEGSKA (reference sequence). This chain's CDR3 is CSARAMTGRNTIYF. Written as DNA, the CDR3 is TGCAGTGCTAGAGCGATGACGGGGAGAAACACCATATATTTT.

This clonotype showed up just a few times. The chain carries TRBV29-1 and TRBJ2-1; 10 nucleotides agree with TRBD2. J gave up 9 bases and V 5 bases, and 7 bases lay outside the gene matches. In germline, CDR1 is SQVTM, CDR2 ANQGSEA. This CDR3 has 13 residues. This chain's CDR3 is CSVWLAGVREQFF. CDR3 DNA: TGCAGCGTTTGGCTAGCGGGAGTTCGTGAGCAGTTCTTC.